A single sample gave rise to the 24 T cell receptor beta chains below, sequenced in a study of T cells in Graves' hyperthyroidism and ophthalmopathy. Amplified TCR beta CDR3 regions derived from RNA transcripts. The HTBI primer set served for first-round RT-PCR of the TCR CDR3. In TCRdb, the multiplex PCR reads were re-called with MiXCR into one record per CDR3 protein. The repertoire has some 580,000 distinct CDR3 sequences, about a sixth of them found once; the top ten carry around 3.3%. Sequencing input: blood. These receptors all stem from a woman in her thirties or forties with Graves' ophthalmopathy.

This clonotype was seen many times. The chain employs TRBV11-2 and TRBJ1-2; D gene unclear. Germline V gene data show CDR1 as SGHAT and CDR2 as FQNNGV. The V gene lost 3 bases and the J gene lost 1 base, with 6 bases spanning the gap. The CDR3 is 13 residues long. The CDR3 is CASSLGNNYGYTF. The CDR3 DNA reads as TGTGCCAGCAGCTTGGGCAATAACTATGGCTACACCTTC.

This clonotype has at least ten counts. The chain uses TRBV2 and TRBJ2-3; the match to TRBD1 covers 8 bases. The trim removed 6 bases at V and 2 bases at J, leaving 7 bases unmatched. Germline V CDR1 and CDR2: SNHLY, FYNNEI. The CDR3 length is 15 residues. DNA for the CDR3: TGTGCCAGCAGAGCGACAGGGGCGAACACAGATACGCAGTATTTT. This sequence encodes CASRATGANTDTQYF.

This clonotype was seen ten or more times. The gene calls are TRBV3-1 and TRBJ2-1, with D perhaps TRBD1 or TRBD2 (5 bases each). Per the germline V gene, CDR1 is LGHDT and CDR2 is YNNKEL (reference sequence). CDR3 length: 16 residues. V was shortened by 4 bases and J by 9 bases, with 22 bases between the two germline ends. CDR3 in DNA: TGTGCCAGCAGCCCCCGGGGCGGGTCCGTCAGCGGTGAGCAGTTCTTC. It encodes CASSPRGGSVSGEQFF.

This clonotype was seen at least ten times. This CDR3 reads CASSSGQGASTEAFF. The DNA of the CDR3 is TGTGCCAGCAGCTCCGGACAGGGGGCGAGCACTGAAGCTTTCTTT. The rearrangement links TRBV11-3 to TRBJ1-1, with 11 bases that match TRBD1. In germline, CDR1 is SGHNT, CDR2 YENEEA. This CDR3 region has 15 residues. The J segment lost 4 bases and the V segment lost 4 bases, leaving 5 bases of the junction unmatched.

This clonotype has more than one count but fewer than ten. This chain joins TRBV2 and TRBJ2-1; possibly TRBD2 for D (7 bases). V was shortened by 6 bases and J by 7 bases, with 19 bases between the two germline ends. The V gene's germline CDR1 is SNHLY and CDR2 FYNNEI. This CDR3 has 15 residues. CDR3 sequence: CASSEGGGTYNEQFF. For the CDR3, the DNA is TGTGCCAGCAGCGAGGGGGGGGGGACTTATAATGAGCAGTTCTTC.

This clonotype was recorded a few times. The chain uses TRBV6-1 and TRBJ1-2; D may be TRBD1 (6 bases). V lost 5 bases, J lost 6 bases, and 10 bases lay in between. The CDR3 has 12 residues. Looked up from germline, CDR1 is MNHNS and CDR2 is SASEGT. CDR3 protein: CASSLNRDGYTF. In DNA form, the CDR3 reads TGTGCCAGCAGTCTAAACAGGGATGGCTACACCTTC.

This clonotype was counted ten times or more. V usage is TRBV7-9 and J usage is TRBJ2-3, with D tentatively TRBD2 (6 bases). From germline, CDR1 is SEHNR and CDR2 FQNEAQ (reference sequence). Trimming cost V 5 bases and J 1 base, with 13 bases left between them. CDR3 length: 15 residues. In nucleotides, the CDR3 is TGTGCCAGCAGCGATGGGGCGGGGCGCACAGATACGCAGTATTTT. Translating it yields CASSDGAGRTDTQYF.

This clonotype was seen ten or more times. The chain combines TRBV19 with TRBJ2-1, with 12 positions matching TRBD2. Germline trimming cut 6 bases from V and 3 bases from J; bases unmatched to any gene: 12. In germline, CDR1 is LNHDA, CDR2 SQIVND (reference sequence). The CDR3 runs to 18 residues. In DNA, the CDR3 is TGTGCCAGTAGCGGACTAGCGGGATTAATAGGGTTCTACAATGAGCAGTTCTTC. Translated, it gives CASSGLAGLIGFYNEQFF.

This clonotype appeared many times. V is TRBV20-1 and J is TRBJ2-1; 8 nucleotides align to TRBD2. After removal of 0 bases from V and 6 bases from J, the junction contained 10 bases not matched to a gene. Germline CDR1 and CDR2: DFQATT and SNEGSKA (reference sequence). The CDR3 is made up of 16 amino acids. The CDR3 loop reads CSARDLRLAKINEQFF. The CDR3 nucleotides are TGCAGTGCTAGAGATCTCCGACTAGCGAAAATCAATGAGCAGTTCTTC.

This clonotype was detected many times. CDR3 in DNA: TGTGCCAGCAGACCCGCCGGGGTACAAGAGACCCAGTACTTC. Translation: CASRPAGVQETQYF. The chain links TRBV28 to TRBJ2-5, with D possibly matching TRBD2 (5 bases). This CDR3 has 14 amino acids. V was pared by 6 bases and J by 2 bases, with 13 bases between. The germline CDR1 and CDR2 sequences are MDHEN and SYDVKM.

This clonotype has more than one count but fewer than ten. A much larger clone is a single base away; this may be a read error. The conserved phenylalanine or tryptophan normally closing the CDR3 is absent here, so this likely arose from a read error. V usage is TRBV18 and J usage is TRBJ2-7; D unclear. Trimming took off 0 bases at V and 3 bases at J, with 12 bases between the two ends. The CDR3 consists of 15 residues. The germline V gene has CDR1 KGHSH and CDR2 LQKENI. CDR3 nucleotides: TGTGCCAGCTCACCACCGGACCGGAGTAACTACGAGCAGTACTTA. Residues: CASSPPDRSNYEQYL.

This clonotype showed up just a few times. The chain is built from TRBV18 and TRBJ1-2; weak D call: TRBD1 (5 bases). The CDR3 is 16 residues long. V gave up 3 bases and J gave up 2 bases, with 16 bases separating them. The germline V gene has CDR1 KGHSH and CDR2 LQKENI. The CDR3 DNA reads TGTGCCAGCTCACCCCAAGGACGGGGCAGAAACTATGGCTACACCTTC. Its protein product is CASSPQGRGRNYGYTF. The full variable domain, rest sourced from reference TRBV18 and TRBJ1-2, is NAGVMQNPRHLVRRRGQEARLRCSPMKGHSHVYWYRQLPEEGLKFMVYLQKENIIDESGMPKERFSAEFPKEGPSILRIQQVVRGDSAAYFCASSPQGRGRNYGYTFGSGTRLTVV.

This clonotype has a handful of counts. The chain has TRBV7-9 and TRBJ1-5; D gene ambiguous. CDR3 length: 13 amino acids. Trimming removed 0 bases at V and 7 bases at J, with 7 bases between. Germline V CDR1 and CDR2: SEHNR, FQNEAQ (reference sequence). The CDR3 sequence is CASSLARLQPQHF. CDR3 coding DNA: TGTGCCAGCAGCTTAGCTAGGTTGCAGCCCCAGCATTTT.

This clonotype was detected many times. V and J are TRBV11-2 and TRBJ2-4; D call uncertain. The CDR3 loop spans 14 amino acids. V dropped 3 bases and J dropped 6 bases, with 12 bases sitting between them. CDR1 is SGHAT and CDR2 is FQNNGV in the germline V gene. The CDR3 loop is CASSFMAAGNIQYF. In DNA form, the CDR3 reads TGTGCCAGCAGCTTTATGGCTGCCGGAAACATTCAGTACTTC.

This clonotype has a count of ten or more. The rearrangement joins TRBV29-1 to TRBJ1-2; the match to TRBD1 covers 9 bases. Per germline, CDR1 SQVTM and CDR2 ANQGSEA. The CDR3 contains 13 residues. J gave up 8 bases and V 2 bases, and 6 bases lay outside the gene matches. The CDR3 sequence: CSVERQGVKGYTF. DNA of the CDR3: TGCAGCGTTGAAAGACAGGGGGTTAAAGGCTACACCTTC.

This clonotype was counted at least ten times. This chain uses TRBV29-1 with TRBJ2-7, with TRBD1 as a possible D gene (6 bases). V lost 3 bases, J lost 2 bases, and 20 bases lay in between. The CDR3 spans 16 residues. Per the germline V gene, CDR1 is SQVTM and CDR2 is ANQGSEA. The CDR3 coding sequence is TGCAGCGTTGAGGGGAAAGCAGGGGACCCGACCTACGAGCAGTACTTC. It codes for CSVEGKAGDPTYEQYF.

This clonotype was observed many times. The CDR3 coding sequence is TGCGCCAGCAGCGATGGCGGGGGGGCCATGCCAGATACGCAGTATTTT. This encodes CASSDGGGAMPDTQYF. The rearrangement joins TRBV5-1 to TRBJ2-3, with 9 bases identical to TRBD2. The length of the CDR3 is 16 residues. Germline V gene sequence: CDR1 SGHRS, CDR2 YFSETQ. Trimming cost V 4 bases and J 4 bases; bases outside gene matches: 10.

The chain links TRBV3-1 to TRBJ2-1; D is undetermined. This CDR3 is built from 12 residues. V was trimmed by 1 base and J by 9 bases, leaving 7 bases between them. Germline lookup yields CDR1 LGHDT and CDR2 YNNKEL (reference sequence). The CDR3 spells CASSQGAREQFF. The CDR3 region has the DNA TGTGCCAGCAGCCAAGGGGCTCGTGAGCAGTTCTTC.

A remark on this clonotype: The conserved closing phenylalanine or tryptophan is absent in this CDR3, likely reflecting a read error. The gene calls are TRBV20-1 and TRBJ2-1; the match to TRBD1 covers 9 bases. The V and J ends lost 0 bases and 4 bases, in that order; junction bases with no gene match: 7. Germline lookup yields CDR1 DFQATT and CDR2 SNEGSKA (reference sequence). The CDR3 sequence is 16 residues long. The CDR3, as DNA: TGCAGTGCTAGAGACCCCGGGACAGGGACTTACAATGAGCAGTTCCTC. It codes for CSARDPGTGTYNEQFL.

The J gene is TRBJ2-1, the V gene TRBV5-1; weak D call: TRBD2 (6 bases). This CDR3 has 14 amino acids. Germline V gene lookup returns CDR1 SGHRS and CDR2 YFSETQ. Trimming stripped 4 bases from V and 7 bases from J, with 15 bases between. The CDR3 here is CASSGGTPGNEQFF. The CDR3 DNA reads TGCGCCAGCAGCGGCGGGACTCCCGGGAATGAGCAGTTCTTC.

This clonotype came up a few times. This rearrangement joins TRBV27 to TRBJ1-6; 10 positions agree with TRBD1. The trim removed 5 bases at V and 13 bases at J, leaving 5 bases unmatched. Per the germline V gene, CDR1 is MNHEY and CDR2 is SMNVEV (reference sequence). The CDR3 runs to 13 residues. This CDR3 reads CASSPGQGLPLHF. The CDR3 region has the DNA TGTGCCAGCAGTCCGGGACAGGGGTTGCCCCTCCACTTT.

The table lists this clonotype with a count of one. The rearrangement links TRBV11-2 to TRBJ2-1; TRBD2 is a possible D gene (6 bases). Between the trimmed V and J ends, which lost 5 bases and 9 bases, there was a span of 14 bases. In germline, CDR1 is SGHAT, CDR2 FQNNGV. This CDR3 comprises 13 residues. CDR3 bases: TGTGCCAGCAGCCCCGGGTCGGGGGTTGAGCAGTTCTTC. Translating it yields CASSPGSGVEQFF.

This clonotype was counted at least ten times. The chain uses TRBV20-1 and TRBJ2-7, with 12 bases that match TRBD2. J gave up 5 bases and V 0 bases, and 8 bases lay outside the gene matches. Germline lookup yields CDR1 DFQATT and CDR2 SNEGSKA (reference sequence). The CDR3 extends over 16 amino acids. The chain's CDR3 is CSARDDLAGGFNEQYF. DNA for the CDR3: TGCAGTGCTAGAGATGACCTAGCGGGAGGGTTTAACGAGCAGTACTTC.

V usage is TRBV6-1 and J usage is TRBJ2-3; D may be TRBD1 (6 bases). CDR1 MNHNS and CDR2 SASEGT come from the germline V gene. CDR3 size: 16 residues. Trimming cost V 3 bases and J 0 bases, with 13 bases left between them. For the CDR3, the DNA is TGTGCCAGCAGTGACTCGGGACACCCTAGCACAGATACGCAGTATTTT. Its protein product is CASSDSGHPSTDTQYF.